This T cell receptor (beta chain) is drawn from a study of cytotoxic CD8 clonotypes in ibrutinib-treated CLL. Study context: Responses comprised some 24 partial and 2 complete; at median approximately 70 months, about 15 remained remitted and about 12 progressed.

Data came from immunoSEQ multiplex PCR; TCRdb stores just in-frame clones and leaves some out. The sample contains roughly 42,000 clones, 65% of which appear only once. The germline CDR1 and CDR2 sequences are MGHRA and YSYEKL. V trimming: 2 bases; J trimming: 2 bases; junction bases outside the gene matches: 6. The CDR3 has 16 amino acids. This sequence was found in a human donor with chronic lymphocytic leukemia. Specimen: PBMCs, collected after 24 months of ibrutinib treatment. This chain joins TRBV4-1 and TRBJ2-7, with 10 bases matching TRBD1. The CDR3: CASSQQTGGLTYEQYF. CDR3 DNA: TGCGCCAGCAGCCAACAGACAGGGGGCCTAACCTACGAGCAGTACTTC.